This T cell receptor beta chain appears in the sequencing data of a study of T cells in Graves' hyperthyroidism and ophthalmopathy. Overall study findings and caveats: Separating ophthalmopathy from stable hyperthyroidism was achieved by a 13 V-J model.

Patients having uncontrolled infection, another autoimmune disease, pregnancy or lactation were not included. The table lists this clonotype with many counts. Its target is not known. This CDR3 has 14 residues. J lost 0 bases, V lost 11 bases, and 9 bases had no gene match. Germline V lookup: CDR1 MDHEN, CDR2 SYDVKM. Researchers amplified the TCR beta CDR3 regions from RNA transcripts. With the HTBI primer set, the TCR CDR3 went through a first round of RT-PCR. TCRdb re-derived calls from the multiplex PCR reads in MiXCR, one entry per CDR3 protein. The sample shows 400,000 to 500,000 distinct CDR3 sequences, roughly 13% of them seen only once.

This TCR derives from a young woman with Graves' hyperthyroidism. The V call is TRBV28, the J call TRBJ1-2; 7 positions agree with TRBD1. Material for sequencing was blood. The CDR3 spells CAGRDSPPNYGYTF. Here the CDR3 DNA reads TGTGCCGGCCGGGACAGCCCTCCTAACTATGGCTACACCTTC.